These 30 T cell receptor beta chains were all obtained from the same sample, sequenced in a study of shared clonotypes between healthy human individuals. Sequencing used immunoSEQ multiplex PCR; TCRdb keeps in-frame clones, though not all of them. The sample lists about 2,500,000 clones, around nine tenths occurring once. The specimen sequenced was naive CD4+ T cells sorted from blood. The subset here: CD45RA+ positively selected. The source is a man aged 18 to 35 in good health.

This clone was seen once. The V call is TRBV10-2, the J call TRBJ2-7; possible D gene TRBD1, 6 bases. Looked up from germline, CDR1 is WSHSY and CDR2 is SAAADI. V gave up 3 bases and J gave up 0 bases, with 9 bases separating them. The CDR3 is made up of 14 amino acids. The DNA for the CDR3 is TGCGCCAGCAGTGAAGGGACACCCTCCTACGAGCAGTACTTC. Translation: CASSEGTPSYEQYF.

The genes are TRBV28 and TRBJ1-4, with D possibly being TRBD1 (5 bases). Germline loops: CDR1 MDHEN, CDR2 SYDVKM. Trimming took 3 bases from V and 4 from J, leaving 12 bases between them. The CDR3 sequence is 15 residues long. Written as DNA, the CDR3 is TGTGCCAGCAGTTTGCCCGGGACCAGTAATGAAAAACTGTTTTTT. It is translated as CASSLPGTSNEKLFF.

This chain uses TRBV10-3 with TRBJ2-5; 7 bases are a match to TRBD2. The CDR3 is 16 amino acids. Germline-derived CDR1 and CDR2 are ENHRY and SYGVKD. Unmatched junction bases numbered 7, after V lost 0 bases and J lost 3 bases. In DNA, the CDR3 is TGTGCCATCAGTGAGTCGCGGAAGGCGGGGGAAGAGACCCAGTACTTC. As protein: CAISESRKAGEETQYF.

V and J are TRBV10-1 and TRBJ2-2, with 9 bases aligning to TRBD2. V was pared by 7 bases and J by 0 bases, with 3 bases of the junction left unmatched. Germline CDR1 WNHNN, CDR2 SYGVQD (reference sequence). The length of the CDR3 is 15 residues. CDR3 sequence reads: CASTSGGPNTGELFF. CDR3 sequence (DNA): TGCGCCAGCACAAGCGGGGGGCCGAACACCGGGGAGCTGTTTTTT.

This clone has just one count. The chain's CDR3 is CSGGRINEKLFF. The CDR3 DNA reads TGCAGCGGGGGCAGGATAAATGAAAAACTGTTTTTT. This sequence joins TRBV29-1 and TRBJ1-4; possibly TRBD1 for D (5 bases). V was pared by 7 bases and J by 5 bases, with 11 bases between. The CDR3 runs to 12 residues. Germline CDR1 SQVTM, CDR2 ANQGSEA.

The chain has TRBV16 and TRBJ2-7; tentative D call: TRBD1 (5 bases). The ends were cut back, 0 bases at V and 4 bases at J, with 10 bases in the middle. CDR3 length equals 14 residues. Germline CDR1 KGHSY, CDR2 FQNENV. The CDR3: CASSQSSQGYEQYF. CDR3 coding DNA: TGTGCCAGCAGCCAATCTTCCCAGGGATACGAGCAGTACTTC.

The rearrangement uses TRBV18 and TRBJ2-3, with 7 bases that match TRBD1. From germline, CDR1 is KGHSH and CDR2 LQKENI. The CDR3 is made up of 18 amino acids. Trimming cost V 6 bases and J 4 bases; bases outside gene matches: 19. DNA of the CDR3: TGTGCCAGCTCGTTTCTAGACAGGGTCTCCCCTTCCGCAGATACGCAGTATTTT. Its protein product is CASSFLDRVSPSADTQYF.

This chain joins TRBV4-1 and TRBJ2-7, with D perhaps given as TRBD1 or TRBD2 (6 bases each). In germline, CDR1 is MGHRA, CDR2 YSYEKL. The CDR3 totals 15 residues. Trimming took off 0 bases at V and 4 bases at J, with 13 bases between the two ends. The CDR3 reads CASSQEEGGYYEQYF. CDR3 sequence (DNA): TGCGCCAGCAGCCAAGAGGAGGGGGGCTATTACGAGCAGTACTTC.

The chain carries TRBV5-1 and TRBJ1-5; D is undetermined. Trimming shortened V by 6 bases and J by 3 bases, and 10 bases separated the two germline ends. CDR3 size: 13 residues. Germline CDR1 reads SGHRS; CDR2 reads YFSETQ. CDR3: CASNRQYNQPQHF. CDR3 coding DNA: TGCGCCAGCAACCGACAATACAATCAGCCCCAGCATTTT.

Comments on this clone: The sample has other DNA sequences that encode this CDR3 too. V is TRBV10-3 and J is TRBJ2-5; unclear D gene. V was pared by 0 bases and J by 5 bases, with 13 bases between. Germline CDR1 reads ENHRY; CDR2 reads SYGVKD. This CDR3 spans 15 amino acids. The CDR3 DNA sequence: TGTGCCATCAGTGAGTCGCCGGGTGGTGAGGAGACCCAGTACTTC. Translation: CAISESPGGEETQYF.

V and J are TRBV29-1 and TRBJ1-4; D call uncertain. Germline V CDR1 and CDR2: SQVTM, ANQGSEA. The V and J ends lost 4 bases and 7 bases respectively, with 13 bases between them. This CDR3 has 13 residues. This CDR3 reads CSVGDSRAEKLFF. In DNA, the CDR3 is TGCAGCGTTGGAGATTCGAGGGCTGAAAAACTGTTTTTT.

The V and J genes are TRBV7-9 and TRBJ2-5, with no clear D. This CDR3 spans 15 amino acids. Germline V lookup: CDR1 SEHNR, CDR2 FQNEAQ (reference sequence). V lost 3 bases, J lost 5 bases, and 16 bases lay in between. CDR3 sequence: CASSFLASLAETQYF. In DNA, the CDR3 is TGTGCCAGCAGCTTTCTCGCCTCCCTGGCGGAGACCCAGTACTTC.

Worth noting for this clone: Other DNA sequences of this sample code for an identical CDR3. The chain uses TRBV6-5 and TRBJ2-3; 9 nucleotides match TRBD2. The V and J ends lost 5 bases and 1 base, in that order; junction bases with no gene match: 4. Germline assignment: CDR1 MNHEY and CDR2 SVGAGI. The CDR3 contains 15 residues. The CDR3 reads CASSRRTSGTDTQYF. CDR3 coding DNA: TGTGCCAGCAGTCGCAGGACTAGCGGCACAGATACGCAGTATTTT.

This clone has just one count. V is TRBV4-1 and J is TRBJ2-7; D unclear. The CDR3 runs 14 residues. V was shortened by 4 bases and J by 3 bases, with 13 bases between the two germline ends. CDR1 is MGHRA, CDR2 YSYEKL, per germline. DNA of the CDR3: TGCGCCAGCAGCCGATCCAACGACAACTACGAGCAGTACTTC. It yields the protein CASSRSNDNYEQYF.

This chain links TRBV21-1 with TRBJ2-4; the table's D call of TRBD1 was not tested on the DNA. TRBV21-1 is shown as a pseudogene. The CDR3 is made up of 15 amino acids. As DNA, the CDR3 is TGTGCCAGCAGCAAGCAAGGGACAGCGCAAAACATTCAGTACTTC. It translates to CASSKQGTAQNIQYF.

The V and J genes are TRBV15 and TRBJ2-3; 8 bases are shared with TRBD1. Germline-derived CDR1 and CDR2 are LNHNV and YYDKDF (reference sequence). The CDR3 runs to 16 residues. Trimming removed 3 bases from V and 0 bases from J; junction bases left unmatched: 5. Here the CDR3 DNA reads TGTGCCACCAGCAGCAACAGGGGGATTAGCACAGATACGCAGTATTTT. Translating gives CATSSNRGISTDTQYF.

This clone was found once. CDR3 protein: CASSPTTGGLYEQYF. The CDR3 coding sequence is TGTGCCAGCAGTCCCACGACAGGGGGCCTCTACGAGCAGTACTTC. The chain joins TRBV28 to TRBJ2-7, with TRBD1 matching 10 bases. The CDR3 spans 15 residues. CDR1 is MDHEN and CDR2 is SYDVKM in the germline V gene. Trimming removed 5 bases from V and 3 bases from J; junction bases left unmatched: 7.

The chain has TRBV2 and TRBJ1-6, with D tentatively TRBD1 (5 bases). Trimming took 8 bases from V and 10 from J, leaving 21 bases between them. CDR1 is SNHLY, CDR2 FYNNEI, per germline. This CDR3 spans 15 amino acids. CDR3 DNA: TGTGCCAGCCTTCTATTCGTACAGGCAGACTCACCCCTCCACTTT. This translates into CASLLFVQADSPLHF.

CDR3 amino acids: CASSLRDRAYYGYTF. For the CDR3, the DNA is TGTGCCAGCAGCTTAAGGGACAGGGCCTACTATGGCTACACCTTC. The chain links TRBV7-9 to TRBJ1-2, with 9 bases matching TRBD1. Germline V gene data show CDR1 as SEHNR and CDR2 as FQNEAQ (reference sequence). The CDR3 runs 15 residues. Germline trimming cut 2 bases from V and 3 bases from J; bases unmatched to any gene: 4.

The table lists this clone with a count of one. The chain couples TRBV28 to TRBJ1-2; perhaps TRBD1 as D (5 bases). The germline V gene encodes CDR1 MDHEN and CDR2 SYDVKM. CDR3 length: 14 amino acids. Trimming removed 6 bases from V and 1 base from J, with 12 bases in between. CDR3 residues: CASRKTGLNYGYTF. The CDR3 DNA reads TGTGCCAGCAGGAAAACGGGGCTTAACTATGGCTACACCTTC.

This clone was seen only once. This chain uses TRBV28 with TRBJ2-5; no clear D. This CDR3 contains 11 residues. Trimming shortened V by 3 bases and J by 6 bases, and 5 bases separated the two germline ends. Germline CDR1 MDHEN, CDR2 SYDVKM. This CDR3 is CASSFHKTQYF. CDR3 DNA sequence: TGTGCCAGCAGTTTTCATAAGACCCAGTACTTC.

Comments on this clone: In the same sample, other DNA sequences code for this CDR3. The chain carries TRBV5-1 and TRBJ2-7; the D gene could be TRBD1 or TRBD2 (5 bases each). The V gene's germline CDR1 is SGHRS and CDR2 YFSETQ. The CDR3 length is 14 residues. The V end was cut by 0 bases, the J end by 2 bases, with 9 bases between. CDR3 residues: CASSLVQGPYEQYF. CDR3 sequence (DNA): TGCGCCAGCAGCTTGGTGCAGGGACCCTACGAGCAGTACTTC.

As regards this clone: This sample includes further DNA sequences coding for the same CDR3. The chain has TRBV11-2 and TRBJ2-3; D is perhaps TRBD1 (6 bases). The CDR3 has 15 residues. The ends were cut back, 1 base at V and 3 bases at J, with 11 bases in the middle. Germline V CDR1 and CDR2: SGHAT, FQNNGV. The DNA for the CDR3 is TGTGCCAGCAGCTTAGGGACAGCTTCTACAGATACGCAGTATTTT. It is translated as CASSLGTASTDTQYF.

This chain links TRBV9 with TRBJ2-1, with TRBD1 identical over 8 bases. V lost 0 bases to trimming and J lost 6 bases; unmatched junction nucleotides: 5. This CDR3 has 15 amino acids. Germline-derived CDR1 and CDR2 are SGDLS and YYNGEE. CDR3 nucleotides: TGTGCCAGCAGCGTAGCTACAGGGGGGCGCAATGAGCAGTTCTTC. This translates into CASSVATGGRNEQFF.

The rearrangement uses TRBV2 and TRBJ2-7; D is perhaps TRBD1 (6 bases). V lost 6 bases and J lost 6, with 21 bases in between. The CDR3 runs to 15 residues. Germline-derived CDR1 and CDR2 are SNHLY and FYNNEI. CDR3 loop: CASRVTGSGNSEQYF. CDR3 in DNA: TGTGCCAGCAGGGTAACAGGGAGTGGCAACTCCGAGCAGTACTTC.

Concerning this clone itself: Additional DNA sequences in this sample encode the identical CDR3. The rearrangement uses TRBV5-1 and TRBJ1-3; no reliable D call. The CDR3 is 14 amino acids. V was trimmed by 4 bases and J by 0 bases, leaving 8 bases between them. From germline, CDR1 is SGHRS and CDR2 YFSETQ. CDR3 amino acids: CASSLDISGNTIYF. CDR3 bases: TGCGCCAGCAGCCTCGACATCTCTGGAAACACCATATATTTT.

The rearrangement joins TRBV5-1 to TRBJ2-1, with D perhaps TRBD2 (5 bases). Trimming removed 3 bases from V and 0 bases from J, with 10 bases in between. The germline CDR1 and CDR2 sequences are SGHRS and YFSETQ. CDR3 length equals 15 residues. The CDR3 region is CASSSGESSYNEQFF. The CDR3 DNA sequence: TGCGCCAGCAGCTCCGGGGAGAGCTCCTACAATGAGCAGTTCTTC.

The rearrangement joins TRBV9 to TRBJ1-5; D is possibly TRBD1 (5 bases). V was shortened by 0 bases and J by 5 bases, with 6 bases between the two germline ends. CDR3 length: 13 amino acids. Per the germline V gene, CDR1 is SGDLS and CDR2 is YYNGEE. This CDR3 reads CASSVGGYQPQHF. The CDR3 DNA is TGTGCCAGCAGCGTAGGGGGGTATCAGCCCCAGCATTTT.

CDR3 sequence: CASSLATGAPYSQYF. The CDR3 DNA reads as TGTGCCAGCAGCTTGGCAACCGGAGCTCCCTACTCTCAGTACTTC. The chain has TRBV5-4 and TRBJ2-7; D is undetermined. The CDR3 runs 15 residues. The V end was cut by 0 bases, the J end by 10 bases, with 20 bases between. Looked up from germline, CDR1 is SGHNT and CDR2 is YYREEE (reference sequence).

The V gene is TRBV5-5, the J gene TRBJ1-1; D not resolved. The CDR3 is made up of 15 amino acids. The V end was cut by 2 bases, the J end by 0 bases, with 11 bases between. Germline V gene sequence: CDR1 SGHKS, CDR2 YYEKEE (reference sequence). The CDR3 here is CASSFWVNMNTEAFF. The CDR3 DNA sequence: TGTGCCAGCAGCTTTTGGGTCAACATGAACACTGAAGCTTTCTTT.